The 21 T cell receptor beta chains below come from one sample, sequenced in a study of cytomegalovirus exposure and HLA in healthy donors. Profiled with immunoSEQ multiplex PCR; TCRdb holds only in-frame clones, not every one. Of 140,000 or so clones listed, nearly 90% are singletons. Material for sequencing was PBMCs. Every receptor here comes from a woman younger than 35 in good health and CMV-seropositive.

This chain connects TRBV6-6 to TRBJ1-3; no definite D call. Trimming took off 2 bases at V and 2 bases at J, with 10 bases between the two ends. CDR3 size: 15 residues. The germline V gene encodes CDR1 MNHNY and CDR2 SVGAGI (reference sequence). The CDR3 DNA reads as TGTGCCAGCAGTTACGCGGGAAGCCCTGGAAACACCATATATTTT. Its protein product is CASSYAGSPGNTIYF.

The chain's CDR3 is CASRPRQGTYEQYF. The CDR3 DNA is TGTGCCAGCAGACCTCGACAGGGGACCTACGAGCAGTACTTC. This rearrangement joins TRBV28 to TRBJ2-7; 8 nucleotides align to TRBD1. CDR3 length: 14 residues. Germline values: CDR1 MDHEN, CDR2 SYDVKM. V was pared by 6 bases and J by 2 bases, with 6 bases of the junction left unmatched.

The rearrangement uses TRBV7-9 and TRBJ2-1; TRBD2 agrees at 11 bases. Germline assignment: CDR1 SEHNR and CDR2 FQNEAQ (reference sequence). V lost 5 bases and J lost 3; bases outside the gene matches: 9. The CDR3 is 17 amino acids. The CDR3 reads CASSPDILAGGYNEQFF. DNA of the CDR3: TGTGCCAGCAGCCCTGATATCCTAGCGGGGGGCTACAATGAGCAGTTCTTC.

The chain links TRBV5-6 to TRBJ1-6, with TRBD1 matching over 8 bases. Germline V CDR1 and CDR2: SGHDT, YYEEEE. The CDR3 length is 16 residues. J lost 3 bases, V lost 4 bases, and 6 bases had no gene match. As DNA, the CDR3 is TGTGCCAGCAGCGGAAACAGGGGGGTCTATAATTCACCCCTCCACTTT. The encoded protein is CASSGNRGVYNSPLHF. Combining the CDR3 with reference TRBV5-6 and TRBJ1-6 gives the whole variable domain DAGVTQSPTHLIKTRGQQVTLRCSPKSGHDTVSWYQQALGQGPQFIFQYYEEEERQRGNFPDRFSGHQFPNYSSELNVNALLLGDSALYLCASSGNRGVYNSPLHFGNGTRLTVT.

This clone was seen a single time. This chain uses TRBV27 with TRBJ2-7; D is unresolved. The length of the CDR3 is 13 residues. The germline V gene has CDR1 MNHEY and CDR2 SMNVEV (reference sequence). V lost 4 bases, J lost 1 base, and 8 bases lay in between. The CDR3 here is CASSSVPSYEQYF. The CDR3 region has the DNA TGTGCCAGCAGTTCGGTTCCATCCTACGAGCAGTACTTC.

The J gene is TRBJ2-5, the V gene TRBV27; D unclear. This CDR3 is built from 14 residues. Germline values: CDR1 MNHEY, CDR2 SMNVEV (reference sequence). Trimming took 0 bases from V and 0 from J, leaving 5 bases between them. CDR3 loop: CASSLSAYQETQYF. CDR3 DNA sequence: TGTGCCAGCAGTTTATCTGCGTACCAAGAGACCCAGTACTTC.

This clone was counted many times. This chain links TRBV5-6 with TRBJ2-7, with TRBD1 as a possible D gene (5 bases). V was trimmed by 1 base and J by 0 bases, leaving 11 bases between them. Germline-derived CDR1 and CDR2 are SGHDT and YYEEEE. This CDR3 is built from 15 residues. CDR3 coding DNA: TGTGCCAGCAGCTTGCTGGGGCCCAGCTCCTACGAGCAGTACTTC. It is translated as CASSLLGPSSYEQYF.

The CDR3 DNA is TGTGCCAGCAGCTTGAGTGGGTCGGGTGAAGCTTTCTTT. Its protein is CASSLSGSGEAFF. The rearrangement joins TRBV5-4 to TRBJ1-1; unclear D gene. V was shortened by 1 base and J by 7 bases, with 11 bases between the two germline ends. Germline-derived CDR1 and CDR2 are SGHNT and YYREEE (reference sequence). The CDR3 extends over 13 amino acids.

This chain joins TRBV19 and TRBJ2-5, with unresolved D. From germline, CDR1 is LNHDA and CDR2 SQIVND (reference sequence). The CDR3 is made up of 12 amino acids. Trimming stripped 4 bases from V and 4 bases from J, with 7 bases between. Written as DNA, the CDR3 is TGTGCCAGTAGTAATAGCCGAGAGACCCAGTACTTC. Its translation: CASSNSRETQYF.

This clone showed up just once. The chain employs TRBV19 and TRBJ1-2, with 8 bases matching TRBD1. J gave up 6 bases and V 1 base, and 7 bases lay outside the gene matches. Germline assignment: CDR1 LNHDA and CDR2 SQIVND (reference sequence). This CDR3 comprises 15 residues. The DNA of the CDR3 is TGTGCCAGTAGTATAGCAACAGGGGGTTCGGATGGCTACACCTTC. Translating it yields CASSIATGGSDGYTF.

This clone is a singleton in its sample. The V gene is TRBV9, the J gene TRBJ2-1, with 7 bases aligning to TRBD2. The J segment lost 8 bases and the V segment lost 2 bases, leaving 10 bases of the junction unmatched. This CDR3 region has 15 residues. Per germline, CDR1 SGDLS and CDR2 YYNGEE. Written as DNA, the CDR3 is TGTGCCAGCAGCGTGAGCGGGGCGTACGTCGATGAGCAGTTCTTC. Its translation: CASSVSGAYVDEQFF.

The chain combines TRBV28 with TRBJ2-3; D is perhaps TRBD2 (5 bases). The ends were cut back, 6 bases at V and 2 bases at J, with 15 bases in the middle. The CDR3 is 15 amino acids. The germline V gene has CDR1 MDHEN and CDR2 SYDVKM. CDR3 sequence reads: CASSTRGGPTDTQYF. The CDR3 coding sequence is TGTGCCAGCAGCACCCGAGGCGGGCCCACAGATACGCAGTATTTT.

The chain combines TRBV19 with TRBJ2-2; TRBD1 is a possible D gene (6 bases). The CDR3 is made up of 12 amino acids. Germline V gene lookup returns CDR1 LNHDA and CDR2 SQIVND (reference sequence). Trimming left V 11 bases short and J 6 bases short, with 13 bases between. The CDR3 DNA sequence: TGTGCCGCAAACGAGGGGGCCGGGGAGCTGTTTTTT. Translated: CAANEGAGELFF.

This sequence joins TRBV6-5 and TRBJ1-3; D is unclear. The V gene's germline CDR1 is MNHEY and CDR2 SVGAGI. The length of the CDR3 is 16 residues. V dropped 0 bases and J dropped 0 bases, with 9 bases sitting between them. CDR3 DNA sequence: TGTGCCAGCAGTTACTCGATGCCGAGCTCTGGAAACACCATATATTTT. The encoded protein is CASSYSMPSSGNTIYF.

The rearrangement joins TRBV6-6 to TRBJ2-1; no clear D gene. Deletions cut 8 bases from V and 5 bases from J, with 7 bases between. The length of the CDR3 is 11 residues. CDR1 is MNHNY and CDR2 is SVGAGI in the germline V gene (reference sequence). The CDR3 loop reads CASASDNEQFF. CDR3 in DNA: TGTGCCAGCGCAAGCGACAATGAGCAGTTCTTC.

The chain couples TRBV28 to TRBJ1-1, with 10 bases matching TRBD1. The V gene's germline CDR1 is MDHEN and CDR2 SYDVKM. The CDR3 has 15 residues. The J segment lost 9 bases and the V segment lost 1 base, leaving 8 bases of the junction unmatched. CDR3 sequence reads: CASSLSGTGEFQAFF. CDR3 bases: TGTGCCAGCAGTTTATCAGGGACAGGGGAGTTTCAAGCTTTCTTT.

The chain uses TRBV11-2 and TRBJ2-2; D uncertain. Germline-derived CDR1 and CDR2 are SGHAT and FQNNGV. V was clipped by 3 bases and J by 6 bases, with 8 bases between them. This CDR3 has 13 amino acids. The CDR3 loop is CASSFLSAGELFF. CDR3 in DNA: TGTGCCAGCAGCTTCCTTTCGGCCGGGGAGCTGTTTTTT.

The chain is built from TRBV19 and TRBJ2-1; D uncertain. Trimming cost V 1 base and J 3 bases, with 19 bases left between them. The length of the CDR3 is 18 residues. Germline CDR1 and CDR2: LNHDA and SQIVND (reference sequence). CDR3 nucleotide sequence: TGTGCCAGTAGTATAGTTGTTGCGGAATTAGGCTACTACAATGAGCAGTTCTTC. Its translation is CASSIVVAELGYYNEQFF.

This sequence joins TRBV5-4 and TRBJ2-5, with D uncertain. Germline V gene sequence: CDR1 SGHNT, CDR2 YYREEE (reference sequence). The V end was cut by 3 bases, the J end by 0 bases, with 9 bases between. This CDR3 spans 14 amino acids. The CDR3 is CASSSEWYQETQYF. The CDR3 DNA sequence: TGTGCCAGCAGCTCCGAGTGGTACCAAGAGACCCAGTACTTC.

The chain couples TRBV15 to TRBJ1-1; D is possibly TRBD1 (5 bases). CDR1 and CDR2 from the germline V gene are LNHNV and YYDKDF (reference sequence). V lost 4 bases and J 5 bases, leaving 11 bases between the germline ends. The CDR3 length is 13 residues. The CDR3 spells CATSMDMETEAFF. The DNA for the CDR3 is TGTGCCACCAGCATGGACATGGAGACTGAAGCTTTCTTT.

This clone was observed at least ten times. The V gene is TRBV15, the J gene TRBJ1-2; 9 bases match TRBD1. Germline CDR1 LNHNV, CDR2 YYDKDF (reference sequence). Germline trimming cut 0 bases from V and 2 bases from J; bases unmatched to any gene: 4. The CDR3 spans 16 residues. CDR3 in amino acids: CATSREAGTGNYGYTF. The CDR3 DNA is TGTGCCACCAGCAGAGAAGCCGGGACAGGGAACTATGGCTACACCTTC.